The 28 T cell receptor beta chains below come from one sample, sequenced in a study of blood T cell repertoires in COVID-19. Measured with immunoSEQ multiplex PCR; TCRdb has only the in-frame clones, and not every one. The table shows under 300,000 clones, with 65% to 85% occurring only once. Material: peripheral blood. These receptors originate from a human donor in a cohort sampled during active COVID-19.

The gene calls are TRBV7-2 and TRBJ2-5; TRBD2 aligns across 9 bases. Germline values: CDR1 SGHTA, CDR2 FQGNSA. The CDR3 length is 16 residues. V trimming: 1 base; J trimming: 5 bases; junction bases outside the gene matches: 8. The CDR3 DNA reads as TGTGCCAGCAGCTTAGGCGGCGCGGGAGGGCCTGAGACCCAGTACTTC. Its protein product is CASSLGGAGGPETQYF.

The count of this clone is one. The rearrangement uses TRBV14 and TRBJ2-3; D is perhaps TRBD1 (5 bases). CDR3 length: 17 amino acids. Germline V gene lookup returns CDR1 SGHDN and CDR2 FVKESK. Trimming took 2 bases from V and 2 from J, leaving 17 bases between them. The CDR3 DNA sequence: TGTGCCAGCAGCCAAACAAGACAGTCTGCCCACACAGATACGCAGTATTTT. Protein sequence: CASSQTRQSAHTDTQYF.

The chain joins TRBV7-3 to TRBJ2-3; 9 nucleotides line up with TRBD1. From germline, CDR1 is SGHTA and CDR2 FQGTGA. V dropped 4 bases and J dropped 6; count of bases not matched to a gene: 2. The CDR3 extends over 13 amino acids. The CDR3 DNA is TGTGCCAGCAGCTGGGACAGGGAGGATACGCAGTATTTT. It specifies CASSWDREDTQYF.

This chain links TRBV6-6 with TRBJ2-7; possible D gene TRBD2, 6 bases. The CDR3 spans 13 residues. CDR1 is MNHNY, CDR2 SVGAGI, per germline (reference sequence). Between the trimmed V and J ends, which lost 5 bases and 4 bases, there was a span of 12 bases. This CDR3 is CASSGGSGYEQYF. CDR3 DNA: TGTGCCAGCAGTGGGGGGTCAGGGTACGAGCAGTACTTC.

The J gene is TRBJ2-7, the V gene TRBV5-1, with no clear D. CDR3 size: 11 residues. V lost 2 bases to trimming and J lost 4 bases, with 4 bases between them. The V gene's germline CDR1 is SGHRS and CDR2 YFSETQ. The CDR3 reads CASSFRYEQYF. DNA for the CDR3: TGCGCCAGCAGCTTCCGGTACGAGCAGTACTTC.

The rearrangement links TRBV5-1 to TRBJ1-1, with 9 bases lining up with TRBD1. V shed 4 bases, J shed 3 bases, and the junction held 7 bases outside the gene matches. Germline V lookup: CDR1 SGHRS, CDR2 YFSETQ. CDR3 length: 15 residues. The CDR3 region is CASSGIGTGYTEAFF. The CDR3 nucleotides read TGCGCCAGCAGCGGGATCGGGACAGGGTACACTGAAGCTTTCTTT. The complete variable domain, with remaining parts taken from reference TRBV5-1 and TRBJ1-1, reads KAGVTQTPRYLIKTRGQQVTLSCSPISGHRSVSWYQQTPGQGLQFLFEYFSETQRNKGNFPGRFSGRQFSNSRSEMNVSTLELGDSALYLCASSGIGTGYTEAFFGQGTRLTVV.

The chain combines TRBV18 with TRBJ1-1; TRBD1 is a possible D gene (5 bases). CDR3 length equals 14 residues. Germline lookup yields CDR1 KGHSH and CDR2 LQKENI. Trimming took off 5 bases at V and 2 bases at J, with 12 bases between the two ends. CDR3 nucleotides: TGTGCCAGCTCATCCCAGGGTGGTAACACTGAAGCTTTCTTT. Its protein product is CASSSQGGNTEAFF. The full variable domain, with the rest looked up from reference TRBV18 and TRBJ1-1, is NAGVMQNPRHLVRRRGQEARLRCSPMKGHSHVYWYRQLPEEGLKFMVYLQKENIIDESGMPKERFSAEFPKEGPSILRIQQVVRGDSAAYFCASSSQGGNTEAFFGQGTRLTVV.

The V gene is TRBV30, the J gene TRBJ2-1, with 8 bases identical to TRBD2. This CDR3 spans 14 amino acids. V gave up 5 bases and J gave up 1 base; unmatched junction bases: 4. CDR1 and CDR2 (germline): GTSNPN, SVGIG (reference sequence). The CDR3 here is CAWAGGRSYNEQFF. The CDR3 region has the DNA TGTGCCTGGGCGGGGGGCCGGTCCTACAATGAGCAGTTCTTC.

V and J are TRBV7-9 and TRBJ2-3; 11 positions agree with TRBD2. The germline gives CDR1 SEHNR, CDR2 FQNEAQ (reference sequence). Trimming took 3 bases from V and 2 from J; bases not matched to a gene: 7. The CDR3 totals 17 residues. This CDR3 is CASSLGGTSGHTDTQYF. The CDR3, as DNA: TGTGCCAGCAGCTTGGGGGGGACTAGCGGACACACAGATACGCAGTATTTT. The variable domain in full, completed from reference TRBV7-9 and TRBJ2-3, reads DTGVSQNPRHKITKRGQNVTFRCDPISEHNRLYWYRQTLGQGPEFLTYFQNEAQLEKSRLLSDRFSAERPKGSFSTLEIQRTEQGDSAMYLCASSLGGTSGHTDTQYFGPGTRLTVL.

This rearrangement joins TRBV10-3 to TRBJ1-1; D not certain. The CDR3 spans 13 residues. V was trimmed by 3 bases and J by 1 base, leaving 6 bases between them. Germline CDR1 reads ENHRY; CDR2 reads SYGVKD. The CDR3 spells CAISDFGNTEAFF. The CDR3 region has the DNA TGTGCCATCAGTGATTTCGGGAACACTGAAGCTTTCTTT.

The chain has TRBV18 and TRBJ1-1; 10 bases map to TRBD1. Per germline, CDR1 KGHSH and CDR2 LQKENI. V lost 6 bases to trimming and J lost 3 bases; unmatched junction nucleotides: 13. The CDR3 covers 17 residues. CDR3 sequence reads: CASSPRTGTGVDTEAFF. The CDR3 nucleotides are TGTGCCAGCTCGCCCCGTACTGGGACAGGGGTTGACACTGAAGCTTTCTTT.

About this clone itself: Other DNA sequences from this sample encode an identical CDR3 as well. The chain uses TRBV30 and TRBJ2-7; D is unresolved. V lost 0 bases and J lost 4, with 4 bases in between. Germline assignment: CDR1 GTSNPN and CDR2 SVGIG (reference sequence). This CDR3 region has 11 residues. The CDR3 reads CAWSVQYEQYF. CDR3 DNA: TGTGCCTGGAGTGTACAGTACGAGCAGTACTTC. Combining the CDR3 with reference TRBV30 and TRBJ2-7 gives the whole variable domain SQTIHQWPATLVQPVGSPLSLECTVEGTSNPNLYWYRQAAGRGLQLLFYSVGIGQISSEVPQNLSASRPQDRQFILSSKKLLLSDSGFYLCAWSVQYEQYFGPGTRLTVT.

This chain joins TRBV19 and TRBJ2-3; the match to TRBD2 covers 7 bases. Trimming removed 5 bases from V and 2 bases from J; junction bases left unmatched: 13. The CDR3 sequence is 17 residues long. Germline V lookup: CDR1 LNHDA, CDR2 SQIVND (reference sequence). The CDR3 sequence is CASSGVRERDYTDTQYF. CDR3 sequence (DNA): TGTGCCAGTAGTGGGGTAAGGGAGCGGGACTACACAGATACGCAGTATTTT. The variable domain in full, with the rest retrieved from reference TRBV19 and TRBJ2-3, is DGGITQSPKYLFRKEGQNVTLSCEQNLNHDAMYWYRQDPGQGLRLIYYSQIVNDFQKGDIAEGYSVSREKKESFPLTVTSAQKNPTAFYLCASSGVRERDYTDTQYFGPGTRLTVL.

This rearrangement joins TRBV19 to TRBJ2-1; 14 nucleotides match TRBD2. The CDR3 consists of 17 residues. V lost 5 bases to trimming and J lost 5 bases; unmatched junction nucleotides: 8. Germline assignment: CDR1 LNHDA and CDR2 SQIVND (reference sequence). The CDR3: CASSRGLAGVGNNEQFF. In DNA, the CDR3 is TGTGCCAGTAGTCGGGGACTAGCGGGAGTAGGAAACAATGAGCAGTTCTTC.

The rearrangement links TRBV5-1 to TRBJ2-7; maybe TRBD1 (6 bases). The CDR3 runs 14 residues. Trimming cost V 0 bases and J 7 bases, with 14 bases left between them. CDR1 is SGHRS, CDR2 YFSETQ, per germline. In DNA, the CDR3 is TGCGCCAGCAGCTTGGAGGGCAGGGGCTGGGAGCAGTACTTC. This translates into CASSLEGRGWEQYF. Combining the CDR3 with reference TRBV5-1 and TRBJ2-7 gives the whole variable domain KAGVTQTPRYLIKTRGQQVTLSCSPISGHRSVSWYQQTPGQGLQFLFEYFSETQRNKGNFPGRFSGRQFSNSRSEMNVSTLELGDSALYLCASSLEGRGWEQYFGPGTRLTVT.

V is TRBV4-1 and J is TRBJ1-2; D is unclear. Germline assignment: CDR1 MGHRA and CDR2 YSYEKL. V lost 0 bases and J lost 0, with 14 bases in between. The CDR3 is made up of 17 amino acids. CDR3 in DNA: TGCGCCAGCAGCCAAGAGGGTCGATCAGGATCTAACTATGGCTACACCTTC. This codes for CASSQEGRSGSNYGYTF.

The J gene is TRBJ2-7, the V gene TRBV7-2; 7 nucleotides agree with TRBD1. The J segment lost 0 bases and the V segment lost 0 bases, leaving 5 bases of the junction unmatched. The CDR3 covers 16 residues. CDR1 is SGHTA and CDR2 is FQGNSA in the germline V gene. This chain's CDR3 is CASSLAWDSFSYEQYF. For the CDR3, the DNA is TGTGCCAGCAGCTTAGCCTGGGACAGTTTCTCCTACGAGCAGTACTTC.

The rearrangement uses TRBV5-1 and TRBJ1-2; perhaps TRBD1 as D (5 bases). There are 13 residues in the CDR3. The V gene's germline CDR1 is SGHRS and CDR2 YFSETQ. Trimming took off 2 bases at V and 8 bases at J, with 13 bases between the two ends. The CDR3 DNA reads as TGCGCCAGCAGCTTAGACCAGGGCGGCGGCTACACCTTC. As protein: CASSLDQGGGYTF.

The chain links TRBV6-2 or TRBV6-3 to TRBJ2-3, with TRBD2 matching over 8 bases. The CDR3 contains 15 residues. In germline, CDR1 is MNHEY, CDR2 SVGEGT. V was clipped by 4 bases and J by 2 bases; unmatched bases: 5. In nucleotides, the CDR3 is TGTGCCAGCAGTTCTAGCGGGCCCGACACAGATACGCAGTATTTT. Amino acid sequence: CASSSSGPDTDTQYF.

V usage is TRBV5-6 and J usage is TRBJ2-2, with D unresolved. The CDR3 has 13 residues. Germline values: CDR1 SGHDT, CDR2 YYEEEE. The V and J ends lost 2 bases and 5 bases respectively, with 7 bases between them. The CDR3: CASSFQRTGELFF. The CDR3 DNA reads as TGTGCCAGCAGCTTCCAGAGGACCGGGGAGCTGTTTTTT.

V gene TRBV24-1 combines with J gene TRBJ2-7, with 7 bases identical to TRBD1. CDR1 and CDR2 from the germline V gene are KGHDR and SFDVKD. The CDR3 has 19 amino acids. V was pared by 3 bases and J by 7 bases, with 23 bases of the junction left unmatched. For the CDR3, the DNA is TGTGCCACCAGTGATCCCCCGAAGGGGGCTGGGCCTGCCCCCGGGGAGCAGTACTTC. This codes for CATSDPPKGAGPAPGEQYF.

The V call is TRBV6-2 or TRBV6-3, the J call TRBJ1-1, with TRBD1 matching 11 bases. Germline V gene lookup returns CDR1 MNHEY and CDR2 SVGEGT. The CDR3 runs to 15 residues. The junction had 7 bases not matched to a gene; V was cut back by 5 bases and J by 5 bases. The chain's CDR3 is CASSPGQGAETEAFF. Written as DNA, the CDR3 is TGTGCCAGCAGTCCCGGACAGGGGGCAGAGACTGAAGCTTTCTTT.

V and J are TRBV21-1 and TRBJ2-7; the table's D call, TRBD1, has no DNA check behind it. TRBV21-1 counts as a pseudogene. The CDR3 is made up of 18 amino acids. The chain's CDR3 is CASSKWGHRQPPKYEQYF. In nucleotides, the CDR3 is TGTGCCAGCAGCAAATGGGGGCATAGGCAACCTCCTAAATACGAGCAGTACTTC.

The rearrangement uses TRBV2 and TRBJ2-4; the match to TRBD1 covers 10 bases. The CDR3 has 14 residues. The germline gives CDR1 SNHLY, CDR2 FYNNEI. Trimming cost V 10 bases and J 4 bases; bases outside gene matches: 7. CDR3 sequence: CATSADRGKNIQYF. In DNA, the CDR3 is TGTGCCACCTCTGCGGACAGGGGGAAAAACATTCAGTACTTC.

This clone came up a few times. The chain combines TRBV15 with TRBJ1-2, with D tentatively TRBD1 (5 bases). Deletions cut 8 bases from V and 3 bases from J, with 19 bases between. Germline V gene lookup returns CDR1 LNHNV and CDR2 YYDKDF (reference sequence). The CDR3 is made up of 15 amino acids. The CDR3 here is CATSMRSGGDYGYTF. CDR3 DNA sequence: TGTGCCACCTCGATGAGGTCCGGGGGGGACTATGGCTACACCTTC.

This chain uses TRBV6-5 with TRBJ2-2; D is possibly TRBD2 (5 bases). The CDR3 contains 13 residues. CDR1 and CDR2 (germline): MNHEY, SVGAGI. V shed 10 bases and J shed 5 bases, with 14 bases lying between them. For the CDR3, the DNA is TGTGCCACCCGGGGTACGGGAACCGGGGAGCTGTTTTTT. Translation gives CATRGTGTGELFF.

The chain combines TRBV27 with TRBJ2-7; 9 bases match TRBD1. CDR1 is MNHEY, CDR2 SMNVEV, per germline (reference sequence). This CDR3 region has 16 residues. Trimming cost V 5 bases and J 2 bases; bases outside gene matches: 10. CDR3 region: CASSPQGQGITYEQYF. As DNA, the CDR3 is TGTGCCAGCAGTCCTCAGGGACAGGGTATTACCTACGAGCAGTACTTC.

The chain is built from TRBV6-5 and TRBJ1-1, with TRBD1 matching 7 bases. This CDR3 comprises 14 residues. V lost 6 bases to trimming and J lost 5 bases; unmatched junction nucleotides: 9. Germline values: CDR1 MNHEY, CDR2 SVGAGI. CDR3 in DNA: TGTGCCAGCAGCATCCAGGGGGGTAGGACTGAAGCTTTCTTT. Amino acid sequence: CASSIQGGRTEAFF.